One TCR beta chain is described in this entry. Its antigen is unidentified. At baseline, cycle 4 day 1, and cycle 7 day 1, blood was sampled. The CDR3 spans 14 residues. These data are taken from a study of OX40 agonist ivuxolimab in advanced cancers. Study summary: Dose-escalation subjects each had hepatocellular carcinoma, melanoma, renal cell or head and neck cancer. Allowance was made for prior anti-PD-1, anti-PD-L1 or anti-CTLA-4 therapy, and 40% to 45% had some. Whole-study findings and limits: Some nonresponders likewise displayed low normalized T-cell clonal expansion.

The method was immunoSEQ multiplex PCR; TCRdb's version includes in-frame clones alone and lacks a portion of them. The table records about 45,000 clones, about 79% of them present only once. The sequence derives from an adult with an advanced solid tumor such as melanoma, head and neck, liver or kidney cancer. The chain has TRBV7-5 and TRBJ1-2. TRBV7-5 has pseudogene status. The sequenced sample was CD4+ or CD8+ T cells sorted from blood, obtained in a trial of the OX40 agonist ivuxolimab. This chain's CDR3 is CARRGGRPRWGYTF. CDR3 DNA sequence: TGTGCCAGAAGGGGGGGCAGGCCCCGGTGGGGCTACACCTTC.